This TCR beta chain was found in a study of blood T cell repertoires in COVID-19 (dated by TCRdb to 2018 to 2020). Turning to the overall study: Collaborator samples came from the United States, Italy and Spain and covered acute and convalescent phases of COVID-19. The prospective study material was composed of cDNA or gDNA derived from T cells, B-cell-depleted T cells, or PBMCs. The dataset comprised deeply sampled blood TCRbeta repertoires from subjects exposed to, actively infected with, or recovered from COVID-19. A freely available public database, intended as a resource for researchers studying the immune response to SARS-CoV-2, is where the repertoires were released. The samples were drawn from two sources: the first 160 participants of the ongoing ImmuneRACE study, and fewer than 1,500 subjects contributed by 6 global collaborators. A de-identified subject ID, COVID-19 status, age in years and sex were almost always included in the sample metadata. Where HLA class I and class II types were available, the types were taken from metadata supplied by the sample provider, not from assay-based typing. Overall study results and their limits: The amount of clinical and demographic metadata varied by source and participant and was provided uncurated.

Concerning this clone itself: The antigen it recognizes is unknown. Nothing much larger sits one base from this clone, and base qualities are not available.

Spanning cysteine to phenylalanine, the CDR3 consists of 16 amino acids. Just CDR3 DNA is preserved here, 48 bases in frame from base 1. Taken from the germline V gene, the CDR1 and CDR2 loops are MNHEY and SVGAGI. Cut back by 4 bases and 2 bases, the V and J ends lie 15 bases apart. Whole blood was collected in K2EDTA tubes by collaborating institutions according to the institutions' own protocols. For TCRbeta analysis, collaborator samples were shipped as frozen whole blood, as isolated PBMCs, or as DNA extracted from either sample type. TCRbeta CDR3 regions were amplified from genomic DNA using the immunoSEQ Assay, a bias-controlled multiplex PCR. Per the authors' processing: The number of nucleated cells in each sample was estimated from the amplification of reference gene primers within the assay. To quantify the absolute abundance of each unique TCRbeta CDR3 rearrangement, sequence reads were collapsed and filtered. For each sample, productive Simpson clonality was calculated as the square root of Simpson's diversity index across productive rearrangements. Drawn from immuneACCESS, this table holds only the in-frame rearrangements with V and J called that TCRdb kept. Clones are partly lost; checked studies trace under half to an unresolved V gene and leave the rest unexplained. V, J and clone size derive from that table, while D and trimming were established from the DNA sequence. For this sample the table gives over 400,000 clones, of which around 85% were detected only once. The ten largest clones represent roughly 3.1% of the sample.

The origin of this receptor is a human donor in a cohort sampled during active COVID-19. The chain is assembled from TRBV6-5 and TRBJ1-3; too little of a D gene remains to name it. Sequencing was performed on peripheral blood. DNA sequence: TGTGCCAGCAGTTTCCGAATGGTGAGCCCTGGAAACACCATATATTTT. Its translation reads: CASSFRMVSPGNTIYF.